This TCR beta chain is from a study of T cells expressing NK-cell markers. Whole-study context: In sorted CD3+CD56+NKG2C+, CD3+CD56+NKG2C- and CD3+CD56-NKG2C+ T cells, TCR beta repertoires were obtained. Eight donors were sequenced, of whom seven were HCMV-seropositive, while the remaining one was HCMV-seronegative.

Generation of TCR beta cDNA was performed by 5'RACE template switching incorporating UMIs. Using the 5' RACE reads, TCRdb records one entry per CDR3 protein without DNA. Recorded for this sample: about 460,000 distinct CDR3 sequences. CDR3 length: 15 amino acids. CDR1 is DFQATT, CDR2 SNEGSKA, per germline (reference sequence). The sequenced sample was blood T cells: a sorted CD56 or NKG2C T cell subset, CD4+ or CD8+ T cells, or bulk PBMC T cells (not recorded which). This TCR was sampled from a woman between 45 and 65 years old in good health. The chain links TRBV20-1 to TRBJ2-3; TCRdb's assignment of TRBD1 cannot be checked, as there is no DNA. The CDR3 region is CSASVPERNTDTQYF.